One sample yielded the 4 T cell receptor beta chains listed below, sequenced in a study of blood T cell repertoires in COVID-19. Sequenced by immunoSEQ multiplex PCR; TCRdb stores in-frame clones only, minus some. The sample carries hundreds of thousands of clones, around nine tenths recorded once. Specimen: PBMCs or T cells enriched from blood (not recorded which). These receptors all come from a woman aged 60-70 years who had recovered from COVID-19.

The CDR3 spells CASSSPTVNQETQYF. CDR3 nucleotides: TGTGCCAGCAGCTCGCCGACAGTAAACCAAGAGACCCAGTACTTC. This chain connects TRBV7-6 to TRBJ2-5; D is perhaps TRBD1 (5 bases). CDR1 SGHVS and CDR2 FNYEAQ come from the germline V gene. This CDR3 spans 15 amino acids. Between the trimmed V and J ends, which lost 4 bases and 0 bases, there was a span of 12 bases.

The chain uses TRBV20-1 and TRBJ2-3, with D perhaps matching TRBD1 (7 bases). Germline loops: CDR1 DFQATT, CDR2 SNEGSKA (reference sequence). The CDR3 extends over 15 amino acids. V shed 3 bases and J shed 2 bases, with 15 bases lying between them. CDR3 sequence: CSASTEGANTDTQYF. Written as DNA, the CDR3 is TGCAGTGCTAGTACGGAGGGGGCTAACACAGATACGCAGTATTTT.

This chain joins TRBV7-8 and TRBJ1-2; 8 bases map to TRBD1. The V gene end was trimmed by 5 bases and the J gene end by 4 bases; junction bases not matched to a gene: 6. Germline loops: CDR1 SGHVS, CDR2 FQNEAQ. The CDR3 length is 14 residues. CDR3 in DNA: TGTGCCAGCAGCGGACAGGGCTTCGTCTATGGCTACACCTTC. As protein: CASSGQGFVYGYTF.

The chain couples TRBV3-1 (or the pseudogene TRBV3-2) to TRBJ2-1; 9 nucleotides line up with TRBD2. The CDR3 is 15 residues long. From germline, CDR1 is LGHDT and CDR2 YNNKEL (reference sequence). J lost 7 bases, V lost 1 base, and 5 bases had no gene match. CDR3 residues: CASSQVRTSVNEQFF. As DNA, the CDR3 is TGTGCCAGCAGCCAAGTTCGGACTAGCGTGAATGAGCAGTTCTTC.